This TCR beta chain was observed in a study of blood T cell repertoires in COVID-19 (dated by TCRdb to the early 2020s). A note on the overall study: Samples covering the acute and convalescent phases of COVID-19 were provided by collaborators in the United States, Italy and Spain. The material from the prospective study consisted of cDNA or gDNA derived from T cells, B-cell-depleted T cells, or PBMCs. Subjects who had been exposed to COVID-19, were actively infected with it, or had recovered from it provided the deeply sampled blood TCRbeta repertoires that made up the dataset. A freely available public database, intended as a resource for researchers studying the immune response to SARS-CoV-2, is where the repertoires were released. Samples came from the ongoing ImmuneRACE study (first 160 participants) plus 1,254 subjects from 6 global collaborators. Nearly every sample came with metadata listing a de-identified subject ID, COVID-19 status, age in years and sex. HLA class I and class II types, where available, came from metadata supplied by the sample provider rather than from assay-based typing. What the work shows at the level of the full study, not this receptor alone: The amount of clinical and demographic metadata varied by source and participant and was provided uncurated.

Reading the germline V gene (reference sequence) gives CDR1 SEHNR and CDR2 FQNEAQ. Inclusive of the bounding cysteine and phenylalanine, the CDR3 is 12 residues long. Kept here is only the CDR3 DNA, which spans 36 bases and is read in frame from base 1. V gives up 2 bases and J gives up 10 bases, and the segment between their germline ends measures 11 bases. This clone has just a few counts. It has no known antigen specificity. No much larger clone is present one base from it, and per-base qualities are unavailable. TCRbeta CDR3 regions were amplified from genomic DNA using the immunoSEQ Assay, a bias-controlled multiplex PCR. Regarding the original processing steps: The number of nucleated cells in each sample was estimated by amplification of reference gene primers within the assay. To quantify the absolute abundance of each unique TCRbeta CDR3 rearrangement, sequence reads were collapsed and filtered. For each sample, productive Simpson clonality was calculated by taking the square root of Simpson's diversity index across productive rearrangements. TCRdb's version of the immuneACCESS table is confined to in-frame rearrangements and falls short of the full clone set. An unresolved V gene accounts for under half of the shortfall where checked; the remainder is of unknown origin. V and J calls and clone size follow that table, whereas D and trimming were derived from the DNA. Recorded for this sample are roughly 430,000 clones; more than 70% of them occurred a single time. The top ten hold around 1.5% of the sample.

Participants in the prospective study were aged about 18 to 90 years, lived in some 24 United States geographic areas, and enrolled through a virtual design. In the prospective study, cohorts were assigned on the basis of participant-reported clinical history obtained from a screening survey and a study questionnaire. Exposed participants had been in contact with someone with a PCR-confirmed or clinician-diagnosed COVID-19 case within 2 weeks of study entry. Each participant in the prospective study had whole blood, serum and a nasopharyngeal or oropharyngeal swab collected by mobile phlebotomists. Participants in the prospective study had the option to provide additional blood draws and questionnaires over an approximately two-month period. Before DNA extraction, blood samples from the prospective study were shipped at room temperature or frozen.

The chain couples TRBV7-9 to TRBJ1-1, with the identity of the D gene unclear. The TCR sequence derives from a woman younger than 35 who had been exposed to COVID-19. Sequenced material: PBMCs or T cells enriched from blood (not recorded which). DNA sequence: TGTGCCAGCAGCTTACCTGGCAGTCGAGCTTTCTTT. Translated, this gives CASSLPGSRAFF.